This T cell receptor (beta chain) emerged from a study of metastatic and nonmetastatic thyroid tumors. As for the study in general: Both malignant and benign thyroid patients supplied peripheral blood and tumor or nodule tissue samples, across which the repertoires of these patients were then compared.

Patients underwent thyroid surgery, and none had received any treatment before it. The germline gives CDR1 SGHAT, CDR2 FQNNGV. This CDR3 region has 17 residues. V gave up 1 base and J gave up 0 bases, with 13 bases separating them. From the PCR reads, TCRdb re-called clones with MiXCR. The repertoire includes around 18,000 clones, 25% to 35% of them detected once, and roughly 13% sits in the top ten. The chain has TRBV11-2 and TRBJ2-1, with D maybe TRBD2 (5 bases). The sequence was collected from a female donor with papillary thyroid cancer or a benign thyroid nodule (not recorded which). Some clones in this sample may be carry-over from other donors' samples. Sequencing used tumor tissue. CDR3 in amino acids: CASSLGAAASSYNEQFF. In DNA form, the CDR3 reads TGTGCCAGCAGCTTAGGAGCGGCGGCGAGCTCCTACAATGAGCAGTTCTTC.